This is a list of T cell receptor beta chains from one sample in a study of T cell repertoires in cytomegalovirus infection. TCRdb redid the calling of the reads with MiXCR, one entry per CDR3 protein. The sample carries roughly 300,000 distinct CDR3 sequences, roughly 26% recorded once. The sample taken for sequencing was PBMCs. These receptors were taken from a human donor in good health (CMV status not recorded). Some clones in this sample may be carry-over from other donors' samples. Both conserved end residues are part of each CDR3. D genes are given only for firm matches. Only part of the rows carry a size: once, few, many, or a class if the clone is expanded.

CDR3 protein: CASSGGRAGTGELFF
CDR3 DNA: TGTGCCAGCAGTGGGGGACGAGCTGGCACCGGGGAGCTGTTTTTT
clone size: few
J gene: TRBJ2-2
V gene: TRBV6-1
D gene: -

CDR3 protein: CASSKPGTTGELFF
CDR3 DNA: TGTGCCAGCAGTAAACCCGGGACCACCGGGGAGCTGTTTTTT
clone size: few
J gene: TRBJ2-2
V gene: TRBV6-2/TRBV6-3
D gene: -

CDR3 protein: CATSRDPGVRYGYTF
CDR3 DNA: TGTGCCACCAGTAGAGACCCGGGGGTTAGGTATGGCTACACCTTC
clone size: -
J gene: TRBJ1-2
V gene: TRBV15
D gene: -

CDR3 protein: CASSPPGGSYEQYF
CDR3 DNA: TGTGCCAGCAGCCCGCCGGGGGGATCGTACGAGCAGTACTTC
clone size: many
J gene: TRBJ2-7
V gene: TRBV6-1
D gene: TRBD2

CDR3 protein: CASSDGTSITGELFF
CDR3 DNA: TGTGCCAGCAGCGACGGGACTAGCATTACCGGGGAGCTGTTTTTT
clone size: -
J gene: TRBJ2-2
V gene: TRBV9
D gene: TRBD2

CDR3 protein: CASSLRTGGGGGEQYF
CDR3 DNA: TGTGCCAGCAGCTTGCGGACAGGGGGAGGTGGAGGCGAGCAGTACTTC
clone size: many
J gene: TRBJ2-7
V gene: TRBV7-9
D gene: TRBD1

CDR3 protein: CASSTRPGTSGNNTQYF
CDR3 DNA: TGTGCCAGCAGCACCAGGCCCGGGACTAGCGGGAATAATACGCAGTATTTT
clone size: -
J gene: TRBJ2-3
V gene: TRBV7-2
D gene: TRBD2

CDR3 protein: CASSWGQGADYGYTF
CDR3 DNA: TGTGCCAGCAGCTGGGGACAGGGGGCGGACTATGGCTACACCTTC
clone size: many
J gene: TRBJ1-2
V gene: TRBV7-2
D gene: TRBD1

CDR3 protein: CASTEGTHYEQYF
CDR3 DNA: TGTGCCAGCACGGAGGGTACCCATTACGAGCAGTACTTC
clone size: many
J gene: TRBJ2-7
V gene: TRBV28
D gene: -

CDR3 protein: CASSLTPNSPLHF
CDR3 DNA: TGTGCCAGCAGCTTAACGCCTAATTCACCCCTCCACTTT
clone size: -
J gene: TRBJ1-6
V gene: TRBV7-3
D gene: -

CDR3 protein: CATSRDPAGRGSYEQYF
CDR3 DNA: TGTGCCACCAGCAGAGATCCCGCGGGGAGAGGGTCCTACGAGCAGTACTTC
clone size: few
J gene: TRBJ2-7
V gene: TRBV15
D gene: -

CDR3 protein: CASSQENEQFF
CDR3 DNA: TGCGCCAGCAGTCAGGAGAATGAGCAGTTCTTC
clone size: -
J gene: TRBJ2-1
V gene: TRBV23-1
D gene: -

CDR3 protein: CASKKEKNTEAFF
CDR3 DNA: TGTGCCAGTAAAAAGGAGAAGAACACTGAAGCTTTCTTT
clone size: -
J gene: TRBJ1-1
V gene: TRBV19
D gene: -

CDR3 protein: CASGLVLAGGPYEQYF
CDR3 DNA: TGTGCTAGTGGTTTGGTATTGGCAGGGGGCCCCTACGAGCAGTACTTC
clone size: once
J gene: TRBJ2-7
V gene: TRBV12-5
D gene: TRBD1

CDR3 protein: CSANRGAQEQYF
CDR3 DNA: TGCAGTGCAAACAGGGGAGCGCAAGAGCAGTACTTC
clone size: few
J gene: TRBJ2-7
V gene: TRBV20-1
D gene: TRBD1

CDR3 protein: CSASGRGMNTEAFF
CDR3 DNA: TGCAGTGCTAGTGGCAGGGGAATGAACACTGAAGCTTTCTTT
clone size: few
J gene: TRBJ1-1
V gene: TRBV20-1
D gene: -

CDR3 protein: CASSSQGLAGGNEQFF
CDR3 DNA: TGTGCCAGCAGCTCGCAAGGACTAGCGGGAGGAAATGAGCAGTTCTTC
clone size: few
J gene: TRBJ2-1
V gene: TRBV7-9
D gene: TRBD2

CDR3 protein: CASSHGGGGASETQYF
CDR3 DNA: TGTGCCAGCAGCCACGGAGGCGGGGGGGCCTCAGAGACCCAGTACTTC
clone size: few
J gene: TRBJ2-5
V gene: TRBV7-2
D gene: TRBD2

CDR3 protein: CASKEGRTSVYEQYF
CDR3 DNA: TGTGCCAGCAAGGAGGGGCGAACCTCAGTCTACGAGCAGTACTTC
clone size: many
J gene: TRBJ2-7
V gene: TRBV6-2/TRBV6-3
D gene: -

CDR3 protein: CATLRRRTPYNEQFF
CDR3 DNA: TGTGCCACCCTACGAAGGCGGACCCCCTACAATGAGCAGTTCTTC
clone size: -
J gene: TRBJ2-1
V gene: TRBV12-3/TRBV12-4
D gene: -

CDR3 protein: CASSEEIVTQYF
CDR3 DNA: TGTGCCAGCAGTGAAGAGATAGTAACCCAGTACTTC
clone size: -
J gene: TRBJ2-5
V gene: TRBV2
D gene: -

CDR3 protein: CASTTGPPGPQHF
CDR3 DNA: TGTGCCAGCACCACCGGGCCTCCTGGGCCCCAGCATTTT
clone size: many
J gene: TRBJ1-5
V gene: TRBV7-2
D gene: -

CDR3 protein: CASSALAGDYNEQFF
CDR3 DNA: TGTGCCAGCAGCGCCTTAGCGGGAGATTACAATGAGCAGTTCTTC
clone size: -
J gene: TRBJ2-1
V gene: TRBV9
D gene: TRBD2

CDR3 protein: CSAKYLEGTETQYF
CDR3 DNA: TGCAGTGCCAAATACCTTGAGGGGACAGAGACCCAGTACTTC
clone size: few
J gene: TRBJ2-5
V gene: TRBV20-1
D gene: -

CDR3 protein: CASSPLSRYGYTF
CDR3 DNA: TGTGCCAGCAGCCCTCTCAGTCGCTATGGCTACACCTTC
clone size: few
J gene: TRBJ1-2
V gene: TRBV11-2
D gene: -

CDR3 protein: CASSLLAGAETQYF
CDR3 DNA: TGTGCTAGCAGCTTGCTAGCGGGGGCAGAGACCCAGTACTTC
clone size: many
J gene: TRBJ2-5
V gene: TRBV7-7
D gene: TRBD2

CDR3 protein: CASRGTDNTDTQYF
CDR3 DNA: TGTGCTAGTCGGGGGACCGACAACACAGATACGCAGTATTTT
clone size: many
J gene: TRBJ2-3
V gene: TRBV12-5
D gene: -

CDR3 protein: CASSGYRNAAFQPQHF
CDR3 DNA: TGTGCCAGCAGTGGATACAGGAACGCAGCGTTCCAGCCCCAGCATTTT
clone size: -
J gene: TRBJ1-5
V gene: TRBV28
D gene: -

CDR3 protein: CASSLVSLGGNSPLHF
CDR3 DNA: TGTGCCAGCAGCTTAGTATCCCTCGGGGGTAATTCACCCCTCCACTTT
clone size: many
J gene: TRBJ1-6
V gene: TRBV7-2
D gene: -

CDR3 protein: CASSPDGQGPYEQYF
CDR3 DNA: TGTGCCAGCAGTCCAGACGGGCAGGGACCCTACGAGCAGTACTTC
clone size: few
J gene: TRBJ2-7
V gene: TRBV28
D gene: -

CDR3 protein: CSGRGKETQYF
CDR3 DNA: TGCAGTGGCAGGGGAAAAGAGACCCAGTACTTC
clone size: few
J gene: TRBJ2-5
V gene: TRBV20-1
D gene: -

CDR3 protein: CASSLDARGYNEQFF
CDR3 DNA: TGTGCCAGCAGCTTAGATGCGCGGGGATACAATGAGCAGTTCTTC
clone size: many
J gene: TRBJ2-1
V gene: TRBV7-2
D gene: -

CDR3 protein: CASSLLIGTDTQYF
CDR3 DNA: TGTGCCAGCAGCTTATTAATAGGCACAGATACGCAGTATTTT
clone size: few
J gene: TRBJ2-3
V gene: TRBV7-2
D gene: -

CDR3 protein: CSGRGITGELFF
CDR3 DNA: TGCAGCGGTCGGGGGATCACCGGGGAGCTGTTTTTT
clone size: -
J gene: TRBJ2-2
V gene: TRBV29-1
D gene: -

CDR3 protein: CASSYGQGANEQYF
CDR3 DNA: TGTGCCAGCAGTTACGGACAGGGGGCCAACGAGCAGTACTTC
clone size: -
J gene: TRBJ2-7
V gene: TRBV6-5
D gene: TRBD1

CDR3 protein: CASSLEGRRTYEQYF
CDR3 DNA: TGTGCCAGCAGCTTAGAGGGTCGTAGGACCTACGAGCAGTACTTC
clone size: many
J gene: TRBJ2-7
V gene: TRBV7-2
D gene: -

CDR3 protein: CASIRSGSKSYAQYF
CDR3 DNA: TGTGCCAGCATTCGAAGCGGGTCTAAATCCTACGCGCAGTACTTC
clone size: -
J gene: TRBJ2-7
V gene: TRBV6-2/TRBV6-3
D gene: -

CDR3 protein: CASSLGRLSYNEQFF
CDR3 DNA: TGTGCCAGCAGCTTAGGGCGGCTCTCCTACAATGAGCAGTTCTTC
clone size: -
J gene: TRBJ2-1
V gene: TRBV11-1
D gene: -

CDR3 protein: CASSSPGGAQTQYF
CDR3 DNA: TGTGCCAGCAGCTCCCCAGGGGGCGCCCAGACCCAGTACTTC
clone size: many
J gene: TRBJ2-5
V gene: TRBV7-2
D gene: TRBD1

CDR3 protein: CASRRLAGVGETQYF
CDR3 DNA: TGTGCCAGCAGGAGACTAGCGGGAGTCGGGGAGACCCAGTACTTC
clone size: many
J gene: TRBJ2-5
V gene: TRBV7-9
D gene: TRBD2

CDR3 protein: CASTPLNQPQHF
CDR3 DNA: TGTGCCAGCACCCCTTTAAATCAGCCCCAGCATTTT
clone size: few
J gene: TRBJ1-5
V gene: TRBV28
D gene: -

CDR3 protein: CASSTPSTGPYEQYF
CDR3 DNA: TGTGCCAGCAGTACCCCTAGCACAGGACCATACGAGCAGTACTTC
clone size: -
J gene: TRBJ2-7
V gene: TRBV28
D gene: -

CDR3 protein: CASSPGTSEQTQYF
CDR3 DNA: TGTGCCAGCAGCCCTGGGACTAGCGAGCAGACCCAGTACTTC
clone size: -
J gene: TRBJ2-5
V gene: TRBV2
D gene: TRBD2

CDR3 protein: CASSIDVQANGEAFF
CDR3 DNA: TGTGCCAGTAGTATAGATGTACAGGCGAACGGGGAAGCTTTCTTT
clone size: many
J gene: TRBJ1-1
V gene: TRBV19
D gene: -

CDR3 protein: CASSSRDPGNTIYF
CDR3 DNA: TGCGCCAGCAGCAGCAGGGACCCGGGAAACACCATATATTTT
clone size: few
J gene: TRBJ1-3
V gene: TRBV5-1
D gene: -

CDR3 protein: CASGGQRGTQETQYF
CDR3 DNA: TGTGCCAGCGGAGGTCAGCGGGGGACTCAAGAGACCCAGTACTTC
clone size: few
J gene: TRBJ2-5
V gene: TRBV5-5
D gene: TRBD2

CDR3 protein: CASSLMAGVADTQYF
CDR3 DNA: TGTGCCAGCAGCTTAATGGCTGGGGTCGCAGATACGCAGTATTTT
clone size: -
J gene: TRBJ2-3
V gene: TRBV7-8
D gene: -

CDR3 protein: CSARLAGLYEQYF
CDR3 DNA: TGCAGCGCCCGGCTCGCGGGCCTTTACGAGCAGTACTTC
clone size: few
J gene: TRBJ2-7
V gene: TRBV29-1
D gene: -

CDR3 protein: CSASGQSTDTQYF
CDR3 DNA: TGCAGCGCATCGGGACAAAGCACAGATACGCAGTATTTT
clone size: once
J gene: TRBJ2-3
V gene: TRBV29-1
D gene: -

CDR3 protein: CASSFNRNYNSPLHF
CDR3 DNA: TGTGCCAGCAGCTTTAACCGGAACTATAATTCACCCCTCCACTTT
clone size: few
J gene: TRBJ1-6
V gene: TRBV7-2
D gene: -

CDR3 protein: CASSYFGQGARTEAFF
CDR3 DNA: TGTGCCAGCAGTTACTTCGGACAGGGGGCAAGGACTGAAGCTTTCTTT
clone size: few
J gene: TRBJ1-1
V gene: TRBV6-2/TRBV6-3
D gene: TRBD1

CDR3 protein: CSADTGGSGNTIYF
CDR3 DNA: TGCAGTGCTGATACAGGAGGCTCTGGAAACACCATATATTTT
clone size: few
J gene: TRBJ1-3
V gene: TRBV20-1
D gene: -